The clone carrying this T cell receptor (beta chain) was seen only a few times. The antigen is unknown. The data belong to a study of T cells in Graves' hyperthyroidism and ophthalmopathy. Study-wide points: Within blood appeared most thyroid clonotypes that had expanded above 0.001.

RNA transcripts were the template for amplifying TCR beta CDR3 regions. A first-round RT-PCR of the TCR CDR3 used the HTBI primer set. In TCRdb, the multiplex PCR reads were re-called with MiXCR into one record per CDR3 protein. This table has roughly 250,000 distinct CDR3 sequences, about a sixth appearing once. Disease lasting under 3 months, a NOSPECS grade of at least 4, and a Clinical Activity Score of at least 3 were features of the ophthalmopathy patients. Patients were excluded because of uncontrolled infection, other autoimmune disease, pregnancy or lactation. The authors obtained PBMCs from about 9.5 ml of fresh peripheral blood. The germline V and J ends were trimmed by 0 bases and 4 bases, with 13 bases remaining between them. The CDR3 runs to 16 residues. Germline loops: CDR1 SGDLS, CDR2 YYNGEE.

The V and J genes are TRBV9 and TRBJ2-2; D not certain. The TCR originated in a woman between 18 and 29 years old with Graves' ophthalmopathy. The sequenced material came from blood. This CDR3 is CASSVGPALGTGELFF. The CDR3, as DNA: TGTGCCAGCAGCGTAGGACCAGCGTTAGGCACCGGGGAGCTGTTTTTT.